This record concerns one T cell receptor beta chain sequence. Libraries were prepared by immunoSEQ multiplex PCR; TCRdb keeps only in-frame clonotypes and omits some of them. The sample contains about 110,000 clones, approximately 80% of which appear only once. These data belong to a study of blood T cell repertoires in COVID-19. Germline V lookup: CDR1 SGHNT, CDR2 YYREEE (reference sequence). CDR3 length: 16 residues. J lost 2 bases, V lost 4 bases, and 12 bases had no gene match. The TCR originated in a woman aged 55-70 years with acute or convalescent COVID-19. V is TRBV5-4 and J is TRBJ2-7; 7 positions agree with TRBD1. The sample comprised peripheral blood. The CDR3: CASSTKTDRATYEQYF. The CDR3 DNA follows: TGTGCCAGCAGCACAAAGACAGACAGGGCTACCTACGAGCAGTACTTC.